This T cell receptor (beta chain) derives from a study of shared clonotypes between healthy human individuals. The table came from immunoSEQ multiplex PCR; TCRdb's copy has only in-frame clones and leaves some out. The data show roughly 1,500,000 clones, roughly 98% seen once. Looked up from germline, CDR1 is LGHNA and CDR2 is YSLEER. The CDR3 consists of 15 residues. Deletions cut 3 bases from V and 5 bases from J, with 15 bases between. The chain joins TRBV4-3 to TRBJ2-3; tentatively, D is TRBD1 (6 bases). Sequenced: naive CD4+ T cells sorted from blood. Indicated subset: CD45RA+ positively selected. This TCR came from a man younger than 45 in good health. CDR3 DNA sequence: TGCGCCAGCAGCCAGGACTCAGGGGAAGGAGATACGCAGTATTTT. Protein product: CASSQDSGEGDTQYF.